This T cell receptor beta chain derives from a study of beta chain features in type 1 diabetes. General study results and limits: At VDJ recombination sites, type 1 diabetes patients had fewer insertions and more deleted nucleotides.

One heparinised blood draw, averaging roughly 120 mL, came from each donor. This CDR3 has 14 residues. From germline, CDR1 is LGHNA and CDR2 YNFKEQ. V was pared by 2 bases and J by 9 bases, with 7 bases of the junction left unmatched. In its sample, this clone was seen a few times. What it binds is not known. The investigators reverse transcribed all of the isolated RNA, so they sequenced expressed TCRB transcripts. Data came from immunoSEQ multiplex PCR; TCRdb stores just in-frame clones and leaves some out. The sample consists of 810,000 or so clones, about 17% of them appearing once. Input material: naive CD4+ T cells from blood. The rearrangement joins TRBV4-2 to TRBJ2-1; 7 bases are a match to TRBD2. The source of this sequence is a young woman in good health. CDR3 in amino acids: CASSQPGLVGEQFF. The CDR3 DNA follows: TGTGCCAGCAGCCAACCCGGACTAGTTGGTGAGCAGTTCTTC.